The entry below gives a single TCR beta chain sequence along with its context. The CDR3 loop spans 12 amino acids. The germline V and J ends were trimmed by 3 bases and 3 bases, with 5 bases remaining between them. Per germline, CDR1 SGHVS and CDR2 FQNEAQ. Using its own MiXCR run on the RT-PCR reads, TCRdb lists one record per CDR3 protein. Of more than 600,000 distinct CDR3 sequences listed, approximately 15% were seen once; the top ten hold 3.6%. The sequenced sample consisted of memory CD4+ T cells from blood. The TCR sequence derives from a female donor in good health, serving as a healthy control. This chain links TRBV7-8 with TRBJ2-5; D remains ambiguous. The CDR3 sequence: CASSFLEETQYF. The CDR3 nucleotides are TGTGCCAGCAGCTTTCTGGAAGAGACCCAGTACTTC.